The rows below give T cell receptor beta chains drawn from one sample of a study of chemoradiotherapy in HPV16-positive cancers. Clones were read by immunoSEQ multiplex PCR, and TCRdb kept only the in-frame ones, dropping some. In the table there are around 62,000 clones, roughly 90% of which are singletons. This material consisted of blood, taken from a patient who underwent chemoradiotherapy. These receptors came from a human donor with HPV-associated anogenital cancer. Each CDR3 is given with its conserved first and last residue. D genes are given only for firm matches. Part of the rows lack a size; the others show once, few, many or a class for expanded clones.

v_gene,abundance,d_gene,j_gene,CDR3nt,CDR3aa
TRBV6-6,.,.,TRBJ1-3,TGTGCCAGCAGTTACTCTGAGGGTCGGGGAAACACCATATATTTT,CASSYSEGRGNTIYF
TRBV4-2,once,.,TRBJ2-1,TGTGCCAGCAGCCAAATAGACAATGAGCAGTTCTTC,CASSQIDNEQFF
TRBV6-4,.,TRBD1,TRBJ1-2,TGTGCCAGCAGTGACACTGGACAGGCCCTCTATGGCTACACCTTC,CASSDTGQALYGYTF
TRBV6-6,.,.,TRBJ2-7,TGTGCCAGCAGTTTGGGGCGGATCTACGAGCAGTACTTC,CASSLGRIYEQYF
TRBV9,.,TRBD1,TRBJ2-2,TGTGCCAGCAGCTTAGGACAGGATTCTACCGGGGAGCTGTTTTTT,CASSLGQDSTGELFF
TRBV10-1,.,.,TRBJ1-1,TGCGCCAGCACCGCCACAGTTATCGGCACTGAAGCTTTCTTT,CASTATVIGTEAFF
TRBV27,.,.,TRBJ2-6,TGTGCCAGCCTCGGCTCTGGGGCCAACGTCCTGACTTTC,CASLGSGANVLTF
TRBV18,.,.,TRBJ1-3,TGTGCCAGCTCACCACAATGGGTGTCTGGAAACACCATATATTTT,CASSPQWVSGNTIYF
TRBV19,.,TRBD1,TRBJ2-5,TGTGCCAGTAGTTTCACAGGGGGCTATGAAGAGACCCAGTACTTC,CASSFTGGYEETQYF
TRBV11-2,.,.,TRBJ1-3,TGTGCCAGCAGCTTGGAAGAACCTGGTTACTCTGGAAACACCATATATTTT,CASSLEEPGYSGNTIYF
TRBV29-1,.,.,TRBJ1-1,TGCAGCGTTGAAGAAGGGACCCGGAGGGCTTTCTTT,CSVEEGTRRAFF
TRBV6-4,.,.,TRBJ2-1,TGTGCCAGCAGTGACGTCTTGCTATTTGGACAGCCTAGCTCCTACAATGAGCAGTTCTTC,CASSDVLLFGQPSSYNEQFF
TRBV5-1,few,.,TRBJ2-3,TGCGCCAGCATCCCCGGGACTCAAAGCACAGATACGCAGTATTTT,CASIPGTQSTDTQYF
TRBV28,.,.,TRBJ2-1,TGTGCCAGCAGCTCTTACAATGAGCAGTTCTTC,CASSSYNEQFF